Listed here is a single T cell receptor beta chain. The data belong to a study of blood T cells in healthy people across ages. Germline assignment: CDR1 MNHEY and CDR2 SMNVEV (reference sequence). V shed 6 bases and J 7 bases; nucleotides not matched to a gene: 9. CDR3 length equals 15 residues. Alongside a J-beta primer mix, a sample-barcoded 5' primer served in a second PCR lasting about 7 to 12 cycles. TCRdb itself ran the 5' RACE reads through MiXCR, one entry per CDR3 protein. Here the sample spans about 780,000 distinct CDR3 sequences, 62% being singletons. The TCR comes from a man aged 25-40 years in good health. The sample comprised blood. The rearrangement uses TRBV27 and TRBJ2-1; 10 bases are shared with TRBD1. The CDR3 DNA is TGTGCCAGCAGCCCCAGGACAGGGGGACAAAATGAGCAGTTCTTC. It encodes CASSPRTGGQNEQFF.